A selection of T cell receptor beta chains follows, all from one sample in a study of vaccination effects on CD4 cells after COVID-19. Generated by immunoSEQ multiplex PCR, the TCRdb table keeps only in-frame clones and is missing some. The sample contains more than 60,000 clones, around 69% of which appear only once. These receptors are not linked to any known antigen. The sample was CD4+ T cells from PBMCs cultured without peptide, taken after COVID-19 vaccination. All receptors derive from a human donor who received a COVID-19 vaccine. The CDR3 runs from the conserved cysteine through the conserved F or W.

j_call v_call cdr3_aa
TRBJ1-1 TRBV7-5 CARTLKNTEAFF
TRBJ1-3 TRBV21-1 CASSSRVTFGNTIYF
TRBJ1-4 TRBV7-2 CASSLAIRSNEKLFF
TRBJ2-5 TRBV5-1 CASSTDPGTGNQETQYF
TRBJ1-2 TRBV10-3 CAISESLSVPDGYTF
TRBJ2-3 TRBV9 CASSVSWTSGPHTQYF
TRBJ1-2 TRBV5-1 CASSPAANYGYTF
TRBJ1-1 TRBV29-1 CSVAQGLTEAFF
TRBJ2-1 TRBV11-2 CASSSHSGGLGGEQFF
TRBJ2-6 TRBV19 CASSFQGPNVLTF
TRBJ1-1 TRBV19 CASSIPGGWAFF
TRBJ1-4 TRBV19 CASSPPGQGNEKLFF
TRBJ2-5 TRBV5-1 CASSTRQGGETQYF
TRBJ2-3 TRBV3-1/TRBV3-2 CASSTGTGGSTDTQYF
TRBJ2-3 TRBV5-6 CASSQGGRGGDTQYF
TRBJ1-2 TRBV18 CASSPTQDSGGYTF
TRBJ2-5 TRBV19 CASSRVGGGVETQYF
TRBJ1-2 TRBV5-1 CASSLVGTGGNGYTF